The 13 T cell receptor beta chains below were found in one sample sequenced in a study of shared clonotypes between healthy human individuals. Assay used: immunoSEQ multiplex PCR; TCRdb lists only in-frame clones, some missing. Of some 2 million clones in the sample, roughly 96% were seen once. Sequenced: naive CD4+ T cells sorted from blood. Indicated subset: CD45RA+ positively selected. The receptors were gathered from a man aged 18 to 29 in good health.

The chain has TRBV29-1 and TRBJ2-1; no reliable D call. Germline values: CDR1 SQVTM, CDR2 ANQGSEA. The CDR3 runs 11 residues. The germline V and J ends were trimmed by 5 bases and 8 bases, with 10 bases remaining between them. The CDR3: CSVRPGDEQFF. As DNA, the CDR3 is TGCAGCGTTCGCCCTGGGGATGAGCAGTTCTTC.

The rearrangement uses TRBV5-1 and TRBJ2-5; perhaps TRBD1 as D (5 bases). CDR3 length: 11 amino acids. CDR1 SGHRS and CDR2 YFSETQ come from the germline V gene. V lost 0 bases to trimming and J lost 12 bases, with 9 bases between them. CDR3 DNA sequence: TGCGCCAGCAGCTTGGTAGGGGTGGAGTACTTC. It translates to CASSLVGVEYF.

The chain joins TRBV7-9 to TRBJ1-6; the D is unclear. V gave up 11 bases and J gave up 9 bases, with 8 bases separating them. The CDR3 covers 10 residues. From germline, CDR1 is SEHNR and CDR2 FQNEAQ (reference sequence). CDR3 sequence (DNA): TGTGCCGTTTTTATTTCACCCCTCCACTTT. This codes for CAVFISPLHF.

This chain uses TRBV7-2 with TRBJ2-1; 7 bases are shared with TRBD1. V was clipped by 6 bases and J by 2 bases; unmatched bases: 7. This CDR3 has 15 residues. Germline lookup yields CDR1 SGHTA and CDR2 FQGNSA. The CDR3 spells CASRGGRGPYNEQFF. The CDR3 nucleotides read TGTGCCAGCAGAGGGGGAAGGGGGCCCTACAATGAGCAGTTCTTC.

The chain carries TRBV6-5 and TRBJ2-7, with D possibly being TRBD1 or TRBD2 (5 bases each). Germline CDR1 is MNHEY and CDR2 is SVGAGI. Between the trimmed V and J ends, which lost 6 bases and 0 bases, there was a span of 15 bases. The length of the CDR3 is 15 residues. CDR3 nucleotides: TGTGCCAGCAGCCGATGGGGGACCACCTCCTACGAGCAGTACTTC. Protein product: CASSRWGTTSYEQYF.

The chain recombines TRBV5-4 with TRBJ1-1, with TRBD1 matching 12 bases. The V gene's germline CDR1 is SGHNT and CDR2 YYREEE (reference sequence). The CDR3 runs to 17 residues. Germline trimming cut 0 bases from V and 4 bases from J; bases unmatched to any gene: 7. This CDR3 reads CASSLAGTGGAVTEAFF. The CDR3 DNA sequence: TGTGCCAGCAGCTTGGCGGGGACAGGGGGCGCGGTCACTGAAGCTTTCTTT.

The V call is TRBV6-1, the J call TRBJ2-5; the D is unclear. Trimming stripped 3 bases from V and 4 bases from J, with 9 bases between. The CDR3 runs to 13 residues. The germline CDR1 and CDR2 sequences are MNHNS and SASEGT. The CDR3 sequence: CASSDRIVETQYF. DNA of the CDR3: TGTGCCAGCAGTGATAGGATCGTAGAGACCCAGTACTTC.

This clone was counted a single time. The chain couples TRBV9 to TRBJ2-7; no reliable D call. The CDR3 has 15 residues. The V end was cut by 1 base, the J end by 6 bases, with 17 bases between. Germline V gene sequence: CDR1 SGDLS, CDR2 YYNGEE. The DNA for the CDR3 is TGTGCCAGCAGCGTAAATAGTGACCCACCCCTCGAGCAGTACTTC. Translated, it gives CASSVNSDPPLEQYF. Together with reference TRBV9 and TRBJ2-7, the CDR3 gives the full variable domain: DSGVTQTPKHLITATGQRVTLRCSPRSGDLSVYWYQQSLDQGLQFLIQYYNGEERAKGNILERFSAQQFPDLHSELNLSSLELGDSALYFCASSVNSDPPLEQYFGPGTRLTVT.

This chain links TRBV19 with TRBJ2-1, with a possible D match to TRBD1 (6 bases). Looked up from germline, CDR1 is LNHDA and CDR2 is SQIVND (reference sequence). The CDR3 spans 15 residues. V gave up 5 bases and J gave up 3 bases, with 14 bases separating them. In nucleotides, the CDR3 is TGTGCCAGTAGTCTCCCAGGGGCTAACTACAATGAGCAGTTCTTC. This gives the protein CASSLPGANYNEQFF. Using reference TRBV19 and TRBJ2-1 for the parts outside the CDR3, the full variable domain is DGGITQSPKYLFRKEGQNVTLSCEQNLNHDAMYWYRQDPGQGLRLIYYSQIVNDFQKGDIAEGYSVSREKKESFPLTVTSAQKNPTAFYLCASSLPGANYNEQFFGPGTRLTVL.

Turning to this clone: A single base is all that separates this from a far larger clone, so a read error is likely. This specimen includes other DNA sequences encoding the same CDR3. The chain carries TRBV30 and TRBJ1-1; D gene ambiguous. Germline values: CDR1 GTSNPN, CDR2 SVGIG (reference sequence). This CDR3 comprises 13 residues. The CDR3 region has the DNA TGTGCCTGGAGTCTGAGGGTTAACACTGAAGCTTTCTTC. Protein sequence: CAWSLRVNTEAFF.

This rearrangement joins TRBV5-6 to TRBJ2-1; 10 nucleotides agree with TRBD2. Trimming at V came to 1 base and at J to 5 bases, leaving 3 bases not matched to a gene. From germline, CDR1 is SGHDT and CDR2 YYEEEE. The CDR3 length is 15 residues. Here the CDR3 reads CASSLTSGDHNEQFF. The CDR3 DNA reads TGTGCCAGCAGCTTGACTAGCGGGGACCACAATGAGCAGTTCTTC.

The gene calls are TRBV4-1 and TRBJ2-1, with D tentatively TRBD1 (6 bases). The CDR3 is made up of 17 amino acids. V dropped 1 base and J dropped 4 bases, with 17 bases sitting between them. Germline V CDR1 and CDR2: MGHRA, YSYEKL. CDR3 sequence reads: CASSQGTVSASYNEQFF. The CDR3 coding sequence is TGCGCCAGCAGCCAAGGGACAGTATCGGCCTCATACAATGAGCAGTTCTTC.

The V and J genes are TRBV5-1 and TRBJ2-5, with 12 bases fitting TRBD2. The CDR3 spans 16 residues. The junction had 5 bases not matched to a gene; V was cut back by 4 bases and J by 1 base. Germline loops: CDR1 SGHRS, CDR2 YFSETQ. CDR3 sequence reads: CASSTELAGGQETQYF. The CDR3 DNA is TGCGCCAGCAGCACCGAACTAGCGGGGGGCCAAGAGACCCAGTACTTC.